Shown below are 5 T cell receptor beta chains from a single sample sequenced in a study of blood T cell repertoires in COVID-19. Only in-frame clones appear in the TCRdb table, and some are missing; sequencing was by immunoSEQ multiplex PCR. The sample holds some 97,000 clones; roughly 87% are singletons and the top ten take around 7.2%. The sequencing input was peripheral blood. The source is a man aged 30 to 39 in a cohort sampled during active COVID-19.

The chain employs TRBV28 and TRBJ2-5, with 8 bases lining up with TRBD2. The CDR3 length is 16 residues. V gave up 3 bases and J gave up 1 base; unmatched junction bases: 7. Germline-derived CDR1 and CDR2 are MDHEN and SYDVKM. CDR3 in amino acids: CASSFLGLAGQETQYF. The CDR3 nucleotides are TGTGCCAGCAGTTTTCTGGGGCTAGCGGGCCAAGAGACCCAGTACTTC. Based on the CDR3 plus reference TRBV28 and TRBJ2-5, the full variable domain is DVKVTQSSRYLVKRTGEKVFLECVQDMDHENMFWYRQDPGLGLRLIYFSYDVKMKEKGDIPEGYSVSREKKERFSLILESASTNQTSMYLCASSFLGLAGQETQYFGPGTRLLVL.

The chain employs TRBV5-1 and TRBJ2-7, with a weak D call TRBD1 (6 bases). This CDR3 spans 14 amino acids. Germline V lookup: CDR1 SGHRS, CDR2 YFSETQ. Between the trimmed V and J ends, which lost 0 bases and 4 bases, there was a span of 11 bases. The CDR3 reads CASSLGGGEYEQYF. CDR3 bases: TGCGCCAGCAGCTTGGGTGGGGGCGAGTACGAGCAGTACTTC.

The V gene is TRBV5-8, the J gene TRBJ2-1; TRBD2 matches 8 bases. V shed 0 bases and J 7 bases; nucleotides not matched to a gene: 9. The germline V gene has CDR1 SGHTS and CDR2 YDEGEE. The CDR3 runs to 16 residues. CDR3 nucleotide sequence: TGTGCCAGCAGCTTGGGGAGCGGGGGCTCGGGAAATGAGCAGTTCTTC. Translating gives CASSLGSGGSGNEQFF.

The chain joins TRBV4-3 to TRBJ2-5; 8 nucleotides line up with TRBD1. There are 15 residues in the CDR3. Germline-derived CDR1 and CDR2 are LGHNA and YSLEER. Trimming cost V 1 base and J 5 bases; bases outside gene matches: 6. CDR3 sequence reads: CASSQGDRRQETQYF. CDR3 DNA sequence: TGCGCCAGCAGCCAAGGGGACAGGCGGCAGGAGACCCAGTACTTC.

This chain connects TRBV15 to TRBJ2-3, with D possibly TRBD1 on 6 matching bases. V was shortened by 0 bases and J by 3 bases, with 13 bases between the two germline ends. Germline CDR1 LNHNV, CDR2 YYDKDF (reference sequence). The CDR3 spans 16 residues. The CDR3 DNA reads TGTGCCACCAGCAGAGATGGGGGCCAGGCAACAGATACGCAGTATTTT. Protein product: CATSRDGGQATDTQYF.